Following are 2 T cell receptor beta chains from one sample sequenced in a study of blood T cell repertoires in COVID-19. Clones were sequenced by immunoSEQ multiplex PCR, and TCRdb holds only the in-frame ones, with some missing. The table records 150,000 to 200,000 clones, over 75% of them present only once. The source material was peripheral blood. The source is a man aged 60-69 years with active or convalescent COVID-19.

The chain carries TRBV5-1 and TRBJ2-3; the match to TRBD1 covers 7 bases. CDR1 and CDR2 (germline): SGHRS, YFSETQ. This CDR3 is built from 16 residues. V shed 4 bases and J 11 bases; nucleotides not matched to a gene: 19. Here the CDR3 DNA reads TGCGCCAGCAGCGTTGGGCCCACAGGGACAGACGATCGGCAGTATTTT. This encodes CASSVGPTGTDDRQYF.

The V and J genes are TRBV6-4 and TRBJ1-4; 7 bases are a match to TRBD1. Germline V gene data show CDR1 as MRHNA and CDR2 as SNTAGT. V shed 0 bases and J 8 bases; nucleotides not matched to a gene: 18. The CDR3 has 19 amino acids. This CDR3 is CASSDSIPLRGKSGEKLFF. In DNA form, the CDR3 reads TGTGCCAGCAGTGACTCGATCCCCCTCAGGGGGAAGTCTGGGGAAAAACTGTTTTTT.